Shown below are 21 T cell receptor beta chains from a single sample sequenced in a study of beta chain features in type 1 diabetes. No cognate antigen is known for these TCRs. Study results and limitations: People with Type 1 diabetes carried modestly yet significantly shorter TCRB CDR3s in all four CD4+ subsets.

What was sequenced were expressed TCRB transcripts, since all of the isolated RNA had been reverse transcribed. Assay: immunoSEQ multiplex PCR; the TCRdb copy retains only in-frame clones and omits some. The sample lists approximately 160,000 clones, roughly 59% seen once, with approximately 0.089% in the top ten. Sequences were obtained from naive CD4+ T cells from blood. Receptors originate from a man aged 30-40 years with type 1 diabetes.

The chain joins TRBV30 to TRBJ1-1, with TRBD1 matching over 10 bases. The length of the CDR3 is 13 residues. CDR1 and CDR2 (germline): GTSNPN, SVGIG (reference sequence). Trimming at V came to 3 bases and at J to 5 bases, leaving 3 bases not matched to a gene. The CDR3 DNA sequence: TGTGCCTGGAGCAAGGGACAGGGGACTGAAGCTTTCTTT. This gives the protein CAWSKGQGTEAFF.

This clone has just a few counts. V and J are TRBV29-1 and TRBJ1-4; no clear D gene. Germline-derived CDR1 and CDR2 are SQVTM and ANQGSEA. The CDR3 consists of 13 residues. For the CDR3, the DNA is TGCACCGCGAGCGGACCGGCTAATGAAAAACTGTTTTTT. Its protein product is CTASGPANEKLFF.

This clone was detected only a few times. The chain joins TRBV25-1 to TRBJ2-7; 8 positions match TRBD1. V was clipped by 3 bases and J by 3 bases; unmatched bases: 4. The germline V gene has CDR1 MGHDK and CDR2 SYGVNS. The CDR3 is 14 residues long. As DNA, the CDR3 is TGTGCCAGCAGTGATACGACAGGGGACTACGAGCAGTACTTC. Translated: CASSDTTGDYEQYF.

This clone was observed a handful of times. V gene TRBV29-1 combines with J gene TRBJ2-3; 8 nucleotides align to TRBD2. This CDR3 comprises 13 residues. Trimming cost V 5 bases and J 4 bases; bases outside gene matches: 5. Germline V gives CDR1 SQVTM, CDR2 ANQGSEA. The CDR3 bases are TGCAGCGTTTCTGGCGGGGGGCCAGATACGCAGTATTTT. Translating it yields CSVSGGGPDTQYF.

The CDR3 protein is CASSLEETQYF. The CDR3 region has the DNA TGTGCCAGCAGCCTCGAAGAGACCCAGTACTTC. The chain employs TRBV6-5 and TRBJ2-5; D is unresolved. The CDR3 runs 11 residues. Germline V gives CDR1 MNHEY, CDR2 SVGAGI. Trimming stripped 6 bases from V and 3 bases from J, with 5 bases between.

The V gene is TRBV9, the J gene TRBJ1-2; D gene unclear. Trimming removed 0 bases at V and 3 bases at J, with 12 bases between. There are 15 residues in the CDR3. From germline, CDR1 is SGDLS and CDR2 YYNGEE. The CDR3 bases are TGTGCCAGCAGCGTAGCGTTGGCCGTGGACTATGGCTACACCTTC. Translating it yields CASSVALAVDYGYTF. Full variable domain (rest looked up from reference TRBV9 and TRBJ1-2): DSGVTQTPKHLITATGQRVTLRCSPRSGDLSVYWYQQSLDQGLQFLIQYYNGEERAKGNILERFSAQQFPDLHSELNLSSLELGDSALYFCASSVALAVDYGYTFGSGTRLTVV.

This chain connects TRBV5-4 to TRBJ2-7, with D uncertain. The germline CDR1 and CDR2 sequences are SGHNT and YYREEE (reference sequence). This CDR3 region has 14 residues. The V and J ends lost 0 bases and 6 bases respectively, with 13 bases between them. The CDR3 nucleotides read TGTGCCAGCAGCTTGGAAGGCGGCTCTCTCGAGCAGTACTTC. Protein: CASSLEGGSLEQYF.

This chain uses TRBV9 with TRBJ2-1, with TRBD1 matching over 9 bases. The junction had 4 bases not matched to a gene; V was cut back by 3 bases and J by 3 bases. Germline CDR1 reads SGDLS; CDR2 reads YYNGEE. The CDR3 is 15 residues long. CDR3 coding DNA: TGTGCCAGCAGCGGGGGACAGGGTTTCTACAATGAGCAGTTCTTC. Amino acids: CASSGGQGFYNEQFF.

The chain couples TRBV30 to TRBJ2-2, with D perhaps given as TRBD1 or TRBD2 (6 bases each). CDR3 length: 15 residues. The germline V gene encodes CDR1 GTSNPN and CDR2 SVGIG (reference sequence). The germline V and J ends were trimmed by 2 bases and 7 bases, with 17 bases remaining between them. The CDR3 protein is CAWSLLGGLNGELFF. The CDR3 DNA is TGTGCCTGGAGTCTACTTGGGGGGCTTAACGGGGAGCTGTTTTTT.

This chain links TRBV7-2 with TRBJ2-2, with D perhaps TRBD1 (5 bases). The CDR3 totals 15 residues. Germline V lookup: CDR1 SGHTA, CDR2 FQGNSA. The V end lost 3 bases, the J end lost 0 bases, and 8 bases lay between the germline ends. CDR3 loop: CASSLQGTNTGELFF. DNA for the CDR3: TGTGCCAGCAGCTTGCAGGGCACGAACACCGGGGAGCTGTTTTTT.

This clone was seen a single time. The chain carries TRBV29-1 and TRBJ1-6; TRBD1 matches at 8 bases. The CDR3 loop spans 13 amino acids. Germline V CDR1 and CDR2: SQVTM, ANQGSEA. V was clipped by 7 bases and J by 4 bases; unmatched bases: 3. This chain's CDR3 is CSAGTGYNSPLHF. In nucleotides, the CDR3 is TGCAGCGCTGGGACAGGTTATAATTCACCCCTCCACTTT. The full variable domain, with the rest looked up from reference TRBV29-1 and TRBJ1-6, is SAVISQKPSRDICQRGTSLTIQCQVDSQVTMMFWYRQQPGQSLTLIATANQGSEATYESGFVIDKFPISRPNLTFSTLTVSNMSPEDSSIYLCSAGTGYNSPLHFGNGTRLTVT.

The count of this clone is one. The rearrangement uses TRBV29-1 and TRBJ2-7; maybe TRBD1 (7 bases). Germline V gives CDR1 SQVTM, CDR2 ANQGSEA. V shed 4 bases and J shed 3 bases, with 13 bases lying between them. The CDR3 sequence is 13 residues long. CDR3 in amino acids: CSVAGRGDYEQYF. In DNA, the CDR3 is TGCAGCGTTGCCGGCAGGGGGGACTACGAGCAGTACTTC.

This chain's CDR3 is CASGLVGQAATF. CDR3 sequence (DNA): TGTGCTAGTGGTTTGGTCGGGCAGGCCGCCACCTTC. The J gene is TRBJ1-2, the V gene TRBV12-5, with D unclear. Germline lookup yields CDR1 LGHNT and CDR2 FRNRAP. There are 12 residues in the CDR3. With 0 bases removed from V and 13 bases from J, the gap between germline ends came to 12 bases.

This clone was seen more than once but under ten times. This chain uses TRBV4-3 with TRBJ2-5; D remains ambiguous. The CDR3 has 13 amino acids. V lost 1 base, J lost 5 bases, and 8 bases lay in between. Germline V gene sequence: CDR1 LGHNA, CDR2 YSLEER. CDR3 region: CASSQALVETQYF. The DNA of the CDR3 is TGCGCCAGCAGCCAAGCGTTAGTGGAGACCCAGTACTTC.

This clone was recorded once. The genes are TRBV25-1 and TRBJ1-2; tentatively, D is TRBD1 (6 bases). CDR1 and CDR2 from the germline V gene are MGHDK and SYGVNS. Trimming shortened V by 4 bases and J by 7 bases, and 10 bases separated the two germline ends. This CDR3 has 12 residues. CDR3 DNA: TGTGCCAGCAGTGGAACAGGGTTTGGCTACACCTTC. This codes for CASSGTGFGYTF.

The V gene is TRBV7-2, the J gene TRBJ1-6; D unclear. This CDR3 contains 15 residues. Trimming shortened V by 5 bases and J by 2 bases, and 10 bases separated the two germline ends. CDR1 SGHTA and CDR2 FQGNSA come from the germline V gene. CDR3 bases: TGTGCCAGCAGCCTCGGCACAACCTATAATTCACCCCTCCACTTT. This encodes CASSLGTTYNSPLHF.

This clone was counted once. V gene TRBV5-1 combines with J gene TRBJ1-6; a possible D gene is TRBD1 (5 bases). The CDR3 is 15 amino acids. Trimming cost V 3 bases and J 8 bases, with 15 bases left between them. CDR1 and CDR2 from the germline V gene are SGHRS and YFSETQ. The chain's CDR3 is CASSYGTGDDSPLHF. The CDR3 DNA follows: TGCGCCAGCAGCTACGGGACTGGGGATGATTCACCCCTCCACTTT. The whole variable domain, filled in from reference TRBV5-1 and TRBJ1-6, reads KAGVTQTPRYLIKTRGQQVTLSCSPISGHRSVSWYQQTPGQGLQFLFEYFSETQRNKGNFPGRFSGRQFSNSRSEMNVSTLELGDSALYLCASSYGTGDDSPLHFGNGTRLTVT.

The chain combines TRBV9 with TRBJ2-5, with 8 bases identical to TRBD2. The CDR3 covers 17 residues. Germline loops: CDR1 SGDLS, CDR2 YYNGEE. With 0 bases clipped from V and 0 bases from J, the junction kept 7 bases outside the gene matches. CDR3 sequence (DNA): TGTGCCAGCAGCGTAGGAGCTAGCGGGTACTACCAAGAGACCCAGTACTTC. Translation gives CASSVGASGYYQETQYF.

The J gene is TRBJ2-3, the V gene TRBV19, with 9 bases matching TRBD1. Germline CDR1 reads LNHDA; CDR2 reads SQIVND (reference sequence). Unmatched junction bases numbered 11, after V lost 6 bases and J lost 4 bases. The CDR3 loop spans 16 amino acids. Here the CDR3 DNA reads TGTGCCAGTAGAGGAAGGGCGACAGGGGGAGCAGATACGCAGTATTTT. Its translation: CASRGRATGGADTQYF.

The CDR3 DNA reads TGTGCCTGGAGTGTATCCCTACTATGGGACAGAGCCTACGAGCAGTACTTC. It specifies CAWSVSLLWDRAYEQYF. V and J are TRBV30 and TRBJ2-7; 7 positions match TRBD1. Germline CDR1 reads GTSNPN; CDR2 reads SVGIG (reference sequence). The CDR3 has 17 residues. J was trimmed by 2 bases and V by 0 bases; bases with no gene match: 13.

This chain's CDR3 is CASSLAGTGYSPLHF. For the CDR3, the DNA is TGTGCCAGCAGCTTAGCCGGGACAGGGTATTCACCCCTCCACTTT. The rearrangement links TRBV7-9 to TRBJ1-6, with 9 positions matching TRBD1. This CDR3 region has 15 residues. From germline, CDR1 is SEHNR and CDR2 FQNEAQ (reference sequence). Trimming cost V 0 bases and J 8 bases; bases outside gene matches: 2.